The 11 T cell receptor beta chains below all came from one sample that was sequenced in a study of CXCR3-negative and CXCR3-positive naive CD8 T cells. No antigen has been identified for these receptors. UMI labels and 5' RACE were used to prepare the TRB cDNA libraries. From its re-call of the 5' RACE reads, TCRdb lists each CDR3 protein once, without DNA. Its listing shows about 90,000 distinct CDR3 sequences. Notes on the study in general: Against CXCR3-negative naive cells, CXCR3-positive naive cells showed more hydrophobic TRB CDR3s.

The sample comprised naive CXCR3+ CD8+ T cells from blood. Described subset: CD45RO-CCR7+CD27+CD95- naive CD8+ T cells expressing CXCR3 (TNR3+). These receptors originate from a human donor in good health. Some clones in this sample may be carry-over from other donors' samples.

V gene TRBV12-3 or TRBV12-4 combines with J gene TRBJ2-5; TCRdb outputs TRBD2, but without DNA this stays unchecked. This CDR3 region has 18 residues. The CDR3: CASSFPSHREGRGETQYF.

This chain uses TRBV29-1 with TRBJ1-1; TCRdb designates TRBD1, a call that cannot be tested without DNA. There are 12 residues in the CDR3. The germline V gene encodes CDR1 SQVTM and CDR2 ANQGSEA. Here the CDR3 reads CSARDRASEAFF. Full variable domain (remainder filled in from reference TRBV29-1 and TRBJ1-1): SAVISQKPSRDICQRGTSLTIQCQVDSQVTMMFWYRQQPGQSLTLIATANQGSEATYESGFVIDKFPISRPNLTFSTLTVSNMSPEDSSIYLCSARDRASEAFFGQGTRLTVV.

The V and J genes are TRBV29-1 and TRBJ2-1; TCRdb calls TRBD1, which cannot be checked without DNA. The CDR3 runs to 13 residues. Germline V lookup: CDR1 SQVTM, CDR2 ANQGSEA. CDR3 amino acids: CSVPRGARNEQFF.

The chain employs TRBV20-1 and TRBJ2-1; TCRdb returns TRBD1, unconfirmable since there is no DNA. The CDR3 is made up of 13 amino acids. Germline lookup yields CDR1 DFQATT and CDR2 SNEGSKA (reference sequence). CDR3 protein: CSARTGDYNEQFF.

The chain is built from TRBV28 and TRBJ2-5. CDR1 MDHEN and CDR2 SYDVKM come from the germline V gene. The CDR3 consists of 13 residues. CDR3 residues: CASRAIDQETQYF.

The rearrangement joins TRBV5-1 to TRBJ1-1; the TRBD1 assignment by TCRdb is unverifiable without DNA. The CDR3 is 15 residues long. Germline CDR1 is SGHRS and CDR2 is YFSETQ. CDR3 loop: CASSPEGGLNTEAFF.

This chain joins TRBV7-9 and TRBJ2-6; the D gene TCRdb calls, TRBD2, cannot be checked with no DNA. From germline, CDR1 is SEHNR and CDR2 FQNEAQ (reference sequence). The CDR3 sequence is 16 residues long. CDR3 region: CAPATSGTYGANVLTF.

This chain connects TRBV27 to TRBJ2-5. Germline V gene data show CDR1 as MNHEY and CDR2 as SMNVEV (reference sequence). CDR3 size: 15 residues. This CDR3 reads CASSLYDRWEETQYF.

This chain links TRBV29-1 with TRBJ2-7; the D call from TCRdb, TRBD1, cannot be confirmed without DNA. Germline CDR1 SQVTM, CDR2 ANQGSEA. This CDR3 has 13 amino acids. CDR3 amino acids: CSVEDSRAHEQYF.

The rearrangement uses TRBV29-1 and TRBJ2-1. Germline assignment: CDR1 SQVTM and CDR2 ANQGSEA. This CDR3 region has 13 residues. The CDR3 is CSVEEQLKNEQFF.

The chain carries TRBV11-2 and TRBJ1-6. Looked up from germline, CDR1 is SGHAT and CDR2 is FQNNGV. There are 11 residues in the CDR3. The CDR3 region is CASSSNRPLHF.